The next 26 T cell receptor beta chains were all read from a single sample in a study of graft-versus-host responses after intestinal transplantation. Assay used: immunoSEQ multiplex PCR; TCRdb lists only in-frame clones, some missing. The sample yields approximately 960 clones, roughly 94% seen once. Sequenced material: PBMCs, taken 9 days after transplant. All receptors come from a human patient who received an intestinal transplant, so some T cells may come from the graft donor.

This chain links TRBV28 with TRBJ2-1; TRBD1 matches at 8 bases. The CDR3 has 13 amino acids. V shed 10 bases and J 7 bases; nucleotides not matched to a gene: 9. Germline V lookup: CDR1 MDHEN, CDR2 SYDVKM. For the CDR3, the DNA is TGTGCCAACCAGGACAGGGATAGGAATGAGCAGTTCTTC. It encodes CANQDRDRNEQFF.

Written as DNA, the CDR3 is TGCGCCAGCAGTGAGCATCTGAGTCTCCCAGTCGACAATGAAAAACTGTTTTTT. This translates into CASSEHLSLPVDNEKLFF. The chain combines TRBV4-1 with TRBJ1-4; D is undetermined. This CDR3 is 18 amino acids long. Germline CDR1 MGHRA, CDR2 YSYEKL. V shed 6 bases and J shed 5 bases, with 25 bases lying between them.

The chain has TRBV27 and TRBJ2-7; 9 bases line up with TRBD1. Looked up from germline, CDR1 is MNHEY and CDR2 is SMNVEV (reference sequence). This CDR3 region has 14 residues. The junction had 1 base not matched to a gene; V was cut back by 0 bases and J by 4 bases. CDR3 amino acids: CASSLSTGGYEQYF. In nucleotides, the CDR3 is TGTGCCAGCAGTTTATCGACAGGGGGTTACGAGCAGTACTTC.

This sequence joins TRBV27 and TRBJ1-1; D is unresolved. This CDR3 contains 11 residues. Trimming took off 3 bases at V and 9 bases at J, with 8 bases between the two ends. The germline CDR1 and CDR2 sequences are MNHEY and SMNVEV (reference sequence). The CDR3 region is CASSLGNKAFF. CDR3 sequence (DNA): TGTGCCAGCAGTTTGGGGAATAAAGCTTTCTTT.

The rearrangement links TRBV11-2 to TRBJ2-1, with D perhaps matching TRBD1 (6 bases). The V and J ends lost 5 bases and 1 base respectively, with 18 bases between them. The germline CDR1 and CDR2 sequences are SGHAT and FQNNGV. This CDR3 contains 17 residues. The CDR3, as DNA: TGTGCCAGCAGCCAACCTCCCCCAGGGGAATCCTACAATGAGCAGTTCTTC. Protein product: CASSQPPPGESYNEQFF. Together with reference TRBV11-2 and TRBJ2-1, the CDR3 gives the full variable domain: EAGVAQSPRYKIIEKRQSVAFWCNPISGHATLYWYQQILGQGPKLLIQFQNNGVVDDSQLPKDRFSAERLKGVDSTLKIQPAKLEDSAVYLCASSQPPPGESYNEQFFGPGTRLTVL.

The chain combines TRBV1 with TRBJ2-6. TRBV1 is recorded as a pseudogene. The CDR3 consists of 18 residues. In nucleotides, the CDR3 is TGCACCAGCAGGATAGGCAGTTTGTGCCAAAGTCGGGCCAACGTCCTGACTTTC. The encoded protein is CTSRIGSLCQSRANVLTF.

The chain has TRBV11-2 and TRBJ2-7; D may be TRBD1 or TRBD2 (5 bases each). The V gene's germline CDR1 is SGHAT and CDR2 FQNNGV. CDR3 size: 15 residues. V was cut by 0 bases and J by 2 bases, with 11 bases left in between. CDR3: CASSLDWGRAYEQYF. Here the CDR3 DNA reads TGTGCCAGCAGCTTAGATTGGGGGAGAGCCTACGAGCAGTACTTC.

A remark on this clone: Other DNA sequences in this sample translate to the same CDR3. V usage is TRBV12-5 and J usage is TRBJ1-5; the D is unclear. CDR1 is LGHNT and CDR2 is FRNRAP in the germline V gene. V was clipped by 1 base and J by 5 bases, with 15 bases between them. The CDR3 runs 16 residues. DNA of the CDR3: TGTGCTAGTGGTTTGGGCGGAGGGAGGTTGGATCAGCCCCAGCATTTT. Amino acid sequence: CASGLGGGRLDQPQHF.

The chain uses TRBV11-2 and TRBJ2-5; no clear D. Trimming took 3 bases from V and 5 from J, leaving 4 bases between them. There are 11 residues in the CDR3. Per germline, CDR1 SGHAT and CDR2 FQNNGV. The CDR3 reads CASSLGETQYF. Here the CDR3 DNA reads TGTGCCAGCAGCTTGGGGGAGACCCAGTACTTC.

The chain joins TRBV5-1 to TRBJ2-1; D may be TRBD1 (5 bases). From germline, CDR1 is SGHRS and CDR2 YFSETQ. With 0 bases removed from V and 8 bases from J, the gap between germline ends came to 9 bases. The CDR3 spans 13 residues. Written as DNA, the CDR3 is TGCGCCAGCAGCTTGGGGTCGACAGATGAGCAGTTCTTC. Amino acids: CASSLGSTDEQFF.

The chain employs TRBV10-1 and TRBJ2-5; 16 positions agree with TRBD2. The J segment lost 4 bases and the V segment lost 6 bases, leaving 8 bases of the junction unmatched. CDR1 is WNHNN and CDR2 is SYGVQD in the germline V gene (reference sequence). CDR3 length: 17 residues. The CDR3 protein is CASSPGTSGGARETQYF. The CDR3 DNA reads as TGCGCCAGCAGCCCCGGGACTAGCGGGGGGGCCAGAGAGACCCAGTACTTC.

The V and J genes are TRBV4-1 and TRBJ2-3; perhaps D is TRBD1 or TRBD2 (5 bases each). CDR1 is MGHRA, CDR2 YSYEKL, per germline. V lost 3 bases to trimming and J lost 4 bases, with 14 bases between them. The CDR3 is 15 amino acids. CDR3 nucleotides: TGCGCCAGCAGCCAGACCCCAACGGGGCCAGATACGCAGTATTTT. Its translation: CASSQTPTGPDTQYF.

This chain uses TRBV11-3 with TRBJ2-4; D might be TRBD1 or TRBD2, each matching 5 bases. Germline V CDR1 and CDR2: SGHNT, YENEEA. The CDR3 extends over 15 amino acids. V was trimmed by 0 bases and J by 11 bases, leaving 17 bases between them. CDR3 protein: CASSLDSGPRSVQYF. DNA of the CDR3: TGTGCCAGCAGCTTAGACTCGGGACCCCGGTCGGTTCAGTACTTC.

This chain connects TRBV28 to TRBJ1-1; 7 bases are a match to TRBD1. V lost 8 bases to trimming and J lost 2 bases; unmatched junction nucleotides: 8. Germline V lookup: CDR1 MDHEN, CDR2 SYDVKM. There are 14 residues in the CDR3. This chain's CDR3 is CASALGTVNTEAFF. The CDR3 nucleotides read TGTGCCAGCGCCCTGGGGACAGTAAACACTGAAGCTTTCTTT.

The gene calls are TRBV14 and TRBJ2-5, with D perhaps TRBD1 (5 bases). Trimming cost V 6 bases and J 4 bases, with 15 bases left between them. The length of the CDR3 is 14 residues. Germline V CDR1 and CDR2: SGHDN, FVKESK. Here the CDR3 reads CASRRREAGETQYF. The CDR3 bases are TGTGCCAGCAGACGCAGGGAAGCTGGAGAGACCCAGTACTTC.

Only a few counts were recorded for this clone. V usage is TRBV5-6 and J usage is TRBJ1-6; TRBD1 matches 7 bases. Germline CDR1 is SGHDT and CDR2 is YYEEEE. The V gene end was trimmed by 4 bases and the J gene end by 10 bases; junction bases not matched to a gene: 8. The CDR3 is 14 residues long. The CDR3 spells CASSRSTGVSPLHF. The CDR3 nucleotides read TGTGCCAGCAGCCGCTCCACAGGGGTATCACCCCTCCACTTT.

The chain has TRBV19 and TRBJ2-4, with 9 bases that match TRBD2. Germline values: CDR1 LNHDA, CDR2 SQIVND (reference sequence). J lost 13 bases, V lost 3 bases, and 13 bases had no gene match. The CDR3 is 15 residues long. The CDR3 reads CASSIIRASGTYQYF. The CDR3 DNA is TGTGCCAGTAGTATCATTCGTGCTAGCGGGACTTACCAGTACTTC. The complete variable domain, with remaining parts taken from reference TRBV19 and TRBJ2-4, reads DGGITQSPKYLFRKEGQNVTLSCEQNLNHDAMYWYRQDPGQGLRLIYYSQIVNDFQKGDIAEGYSVSREKKESFPLTVTSAQKNPTAFYLCASSIIRASGTYQYFGAGTRLSVL.

V and J are TRBV7-3 and TRBJ2-2; D gene unclear. Trimming took 5 bases from V and 1 from J, leaving 11 bases between them. This CDR3 contains 15 residues. Germline V gene sequence: CDR1 SGHTA, CDR2 FQGTGA. CDR3 bases: TGTGCCAGCAGCGACACCTTGGAGAACACCGGGGAGCTGTTTTTT. Protein sequence: CASSDTLENTGELFF.

The chain recombines TRBV4-1 with TRBJ2-3, with D perhaps given as TRBD1 or TRBD2 (5 bases each). The length of the CDR3 is 18 residues. With 3 bases removed from V and 0 bases from J, the gap between germline ends came to 19 bases. Germline CDR1 reads MGHRA; CDR2 reads YSYEKL. The CDR3 region is CASSHGILGVVSTDTQYF. DNA of the CDR3: TGCGCCAGCAGCCACGGGATCCTGGGGGTGGTGAGCACAGATACGCAGTATTTT.

In its sample, this clone was seen once. V gene TRBV6-1 combines with J gene TRBJ2-3; 8 nucleotides align to TRBD2. This CDR3 has 15 amino acids. The germline V gene has CDR1 MNHNS and CDR2 SASEGT. V lost 6 bases to trimming and J lost 2 bases; unmatched junction nucleotides: 7. Here the CDR3 DNA reads TGTGCCAGCAGGTACCCGGGACTAGACACAGATACGCAGTATTTT. Residues: CASRYPGLDTDTQYF.

The rearrangement uses TRBV7-9 and TRBJ1-1, with D perhaps matching TRBD1 (6 bases). Looked up from germline, CDR1 is SEHNR and CDR2 is FQNEAQ (reference sequence). CDR3 length: 16 amino acids. V was shortened by 5 bases and J by 3 bases, with 19 bases between the two germline ends. The CDR3 sequence: CASSSPGTKTDTEAFF. The CDR3 DNA reads TGTGCCAGCAGCAGTCCCGGGACAAAAACAGACACTGAAGCTTTCTTT.

The rearrangement uses TRBV27 and TRBJ2-7, with TRBD1 as a possible D gene (6 bases). Trimming took 4 bases from V and 3 from J, leaving 10 bases between them. In germline, CDR1 is MNHEY, CDR2 SMNVEV (reference sequence). This CDR3 comprises 13 residues. The CDR3 sequence is CASSWGPIYEQYF. DNA for the CDR3: TGTGCCAGCAGTTGGGGGCCAATCTACGAGCAGTACTTC.

The CDR3 sequence: CASSITDLLATAIDPPSTDTQYF. CDR3 DNA: TGTGCCAGTAGTATCACCGATTTATTGGCGACAGCTATCGACCCTCCTAGCACAGATACGCAGTATTTT. The chain has TRBV19 and TRBJ2-3; D perhaps matches TRBD1 (5 bases). This CDR3 contains 23 residues. The V gene's germline CDR1 is LNHDA and CDR2 SQIVND (reference sequence). Trimming removed 3 bases from V and 0 bases from J, with 34 bases in between. The complete variable domain, with remaining parts taken from reference TRBV19 and TRBJ2-3, reads DGGITQSPKYLFRKEGQNVTLSCEQNLNHDAMYWYRQDPGQGLRLIYYSQIVNDFQKGDIAEGYSVSREKKESFPLTVTSAQKNPTAFYLCASSITDLLATAIDPPSTDTQYFGPGTRLTVL.

The rearrangement joins TRBV5-1 to TRBJ2-1, with TRBD2 identical over 14 bases. The CDR3 covers 17 residues. Germline V lookup: CDR1 SGHRS, CDR2 YFSETQ. V lost 4 bases, J lost 3 bases, and 6 bases stayed unmatched. In nucleotides, the CDR3 is TGCGCCAGCAGCAGGCGACTAGCGGGAGGGCACTACAATGAGCAGTTCTTC. Translation: CASSRRLAGGHYNEQFF.

The rearrangement joins TRBV7-9 to TRBJ2-3, with TRBD2 matching 13 bases. Germline assignment: CDR1 SEHNR and CDR2 FQNEAQ (reference sequence). CDR3 size: 19 residues. After removal of 4 bases from V and 6 bases from J, the junction contained 16 bases not matched to a gene. CDR3 sequence reads: CASSSKRGTSGKRSDTQYF. The CDR3 coding sequence is TGTGCCAGCAGCTCCAAAAGGGGGACTAGCGGGAAAAGGTCGGATACGCAGTATTTT. Full variable domain (rest looked up from reference TRBV7-9 and TRBJ2-3): DTGVSQNPRHKITKRGQNVTFRCDPISEHNRLYWYRQTLGQGPEFLTYFQNEAQLEKSRLLSDRFSAERPKGSFSTLEIQRTEQGDSAMYLCASSSKRGTSGKRSDTQYFGPGTRLTVL.

V usage is TRBV6-1 and J usage is TRBJ2-7, with 8 bases aligning to TRBD2. Per the germline V gene, CDR1 is MNHNS and CDR2 is SASEGT. This CDR3 is built from 15 residues. The V and J ends lost 1 base and 0 bases, in that order; junction bases with no gene match: 2. CDR3 nucleotide sequence: TGTGCCAGCAGTGAAGAGGCGGGGGGCTCCTACGAGCAGTACTTC. This sequence encodes CASSEEAGGSYEQYF.